This T cell receptor (beta chain) was found in a study of tumor and adjacent non-tumor tissue in lung cancer. In the study overall: Each sample yielded some 4 million productive TCRbeta reads on average.

RNA was extracted from bulk tissue without any cell sorting. Distant lung tissue was collected more than 3 cm away from the tumor edge. Germline values: CDR1 ENHRY, CDR2 SYGVKD. The CDR3 has 14 amino acids. TCRbeta libraries were built with three rounds of nested PCR, modified from ARM-PCR. From the multiplex PCR reads, TCRdb called clonotypes with MiXCR, one entry per CDR3 protein. Here the sample spans roughly 48,000 distinct CDR3 sequences, about two thirds being singletons. Comment on this clonotype: A junction boundary mismatches the germline segment, possibly from a read error.

The chain is built from TRBV10-3 and TRBJ2-3; a possible D gene is TRBD1 (6 bases). This clonotype originated in a woman between 65 and 79 years old with non-small cell lung cancer. Material: distant non-tumor lung tissue. The CDR3 region is CAISVDRGTDTQYF. The CDR3 DNA is TGTGCCATCAGCGTGGACAGAGGCACAGATACACAGTATTTT.